This TCR beta chain was identified in a study of blood T cell repertoires in COVID-19. V lost 5 bases to trimming and J lost 6 bases, with 16 bases between them. This CDR3 region has 14 residues. Germline lookup yields CDR1 SGHAT and CDR2 FQNNGV. In the authors' workflow: It was from reference gene primer amplification that nucleated cell counts were estimated. Clones were sequenced by immunoSEQ multiplex PCR, and TCRdb holds only the in-frame ones, with some missing. V and J calls plus clone size are reproduced from that table; the DNA served to infer D and trimming. The top ten clones hold about 9% of a sample with about 97,000 clones, 70% to 80% of them seen once.

Sequencing was performed on peripheral blood. J is TRBJ1-1 and V is TRBV11-2, with D unclear. This TCR was recovered from a man aged 60 to 75 with active or convalescent COVID-19. The CDR3 nucleotides read TGTGCCAGCAGCCCCGGTTTGATCGGGTCTGAAGCTTTCTTT. It yields the protein CASSPGLIGSEAFF.